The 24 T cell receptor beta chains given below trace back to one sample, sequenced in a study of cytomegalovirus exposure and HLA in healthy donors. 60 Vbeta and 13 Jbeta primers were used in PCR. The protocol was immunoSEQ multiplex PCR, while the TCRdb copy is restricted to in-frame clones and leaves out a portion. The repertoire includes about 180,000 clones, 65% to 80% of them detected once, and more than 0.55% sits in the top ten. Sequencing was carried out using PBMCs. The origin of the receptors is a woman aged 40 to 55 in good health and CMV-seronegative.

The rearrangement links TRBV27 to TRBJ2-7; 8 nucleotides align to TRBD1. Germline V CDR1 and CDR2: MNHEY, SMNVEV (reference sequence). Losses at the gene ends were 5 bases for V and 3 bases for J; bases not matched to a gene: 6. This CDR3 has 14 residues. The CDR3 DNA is TGTGCCAGCAGTAGGCCCGGACAGGGCTACGAGCAGTACTTC. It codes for CASSRPGQGYEQYF.

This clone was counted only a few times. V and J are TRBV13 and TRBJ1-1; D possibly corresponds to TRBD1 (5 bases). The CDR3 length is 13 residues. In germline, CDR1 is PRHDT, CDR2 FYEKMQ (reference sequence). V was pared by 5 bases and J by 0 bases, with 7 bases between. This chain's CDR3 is CASSRQLNTEAFF. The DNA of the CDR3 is TGTGCCAGCAGCCGACAGTTGAACACTGAAGCTTTCTTT.

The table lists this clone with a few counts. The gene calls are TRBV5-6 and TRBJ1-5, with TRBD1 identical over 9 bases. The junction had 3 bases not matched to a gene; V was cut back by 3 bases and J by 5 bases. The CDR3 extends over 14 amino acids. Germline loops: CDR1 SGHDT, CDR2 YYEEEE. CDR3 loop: CASSSGQGYQPQHF. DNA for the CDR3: TGTGCCAGCAGCTCGGGACAGGGCTATCAGCCCCAGCATTTT.

The CDR3 here is CASSYLGLLGNTGELFF. Written as DNA, the CDR3 is TGTGCCAGTAGTTATTTGGGACTTTTGGGAAACACCGGGGAGCTGTTTTTT. The V call is TRBV19, the J call TRBJ2-2; a possible D gene is TRBD2 (6 bases). Trimming cost V 5 bases and J 2 bases, with 18 bases left between them. The CDR3 is made up of 17 amino acids. CDR1 is LNHDA, CDR2 SQIVND, per germline (reference sequence).

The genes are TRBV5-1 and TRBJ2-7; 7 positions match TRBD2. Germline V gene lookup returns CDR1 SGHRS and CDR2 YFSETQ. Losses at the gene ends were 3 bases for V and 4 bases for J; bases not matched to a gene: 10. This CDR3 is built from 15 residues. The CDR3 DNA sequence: TGCGCCAGCAGCTCCGCCGCGGGAGAGTTATACGAGCAGTACTTC. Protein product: CASSSAAGELYEQYF.

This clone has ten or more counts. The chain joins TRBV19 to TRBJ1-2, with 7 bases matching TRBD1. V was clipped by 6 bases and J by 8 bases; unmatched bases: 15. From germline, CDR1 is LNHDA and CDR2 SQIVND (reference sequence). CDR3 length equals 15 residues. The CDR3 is CASSPKSTGTGGYTF. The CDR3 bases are TGTGCCAGTAGCCCGAAATCGACAGGGACTGGCGGCTACACCTTC.

CDR3 sequence (DNA): TGCAGCGTTGAAGAGGGGGGTGGACTTGGCTACACCTTC. Its protein is CSVEEGGGLGYTF. The gene calls are TRBV29-1 and TRBJ1-2, with D perhaps matching TRBD1 (5 bases). The V end lost 0 bases, the J end lost 7 bases, and 12 bases lay between the germline ends. This CDR3 has 13 residues. Per germline, CDR1 SQVTM and CDR2 ANQGSEA.

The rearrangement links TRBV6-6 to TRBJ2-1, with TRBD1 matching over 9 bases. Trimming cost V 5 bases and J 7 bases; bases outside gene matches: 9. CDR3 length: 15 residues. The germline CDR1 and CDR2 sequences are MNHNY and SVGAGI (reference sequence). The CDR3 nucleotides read TGTGCCAGCAGTCGGCCTCGGGACAGGGCTAATGAGCAGTTCTTC. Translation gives CASSRPRDRANEQFF.

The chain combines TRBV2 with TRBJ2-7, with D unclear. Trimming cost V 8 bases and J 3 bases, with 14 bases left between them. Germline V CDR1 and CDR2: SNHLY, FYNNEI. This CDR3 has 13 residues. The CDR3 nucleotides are TGTGCCAGCCGGAGTTTGGGTAGCTACGAGCAGTACTTC. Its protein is CASRSLGSYEQYF.

The CDR3: CASSEAGAVYEQYF. DNA of the CDR3: TGCGCCAGCAGTGAAGCAGGCGCCGTCTACGAGCAGTACTTC. This chain joins TRBV10-2 and TRBJ2-7; D gene uncertain. V was pared by 3 bases and J by 3 bases, with 12 bases between. The CDR3 covers 14 residues. Germline V gene sequence: CDR1 WSHSY, CDR2 SAAADI.

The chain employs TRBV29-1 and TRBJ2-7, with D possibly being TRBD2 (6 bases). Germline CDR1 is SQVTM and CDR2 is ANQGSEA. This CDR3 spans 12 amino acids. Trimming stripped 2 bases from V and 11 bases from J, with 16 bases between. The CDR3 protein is CSVENSGRGKYF. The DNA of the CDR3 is TGCAGCGTTGAAAATTCTGGGCGGGGAAAGTACTTC.

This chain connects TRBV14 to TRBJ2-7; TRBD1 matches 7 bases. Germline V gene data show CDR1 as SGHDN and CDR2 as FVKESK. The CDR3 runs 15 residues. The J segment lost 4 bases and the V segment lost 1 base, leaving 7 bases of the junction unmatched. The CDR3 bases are TGTGCCAGCAGCCAAGGACAGGGAAGACATTACGAGCAGTACTTC. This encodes CASSQGQGRHYEQYF.

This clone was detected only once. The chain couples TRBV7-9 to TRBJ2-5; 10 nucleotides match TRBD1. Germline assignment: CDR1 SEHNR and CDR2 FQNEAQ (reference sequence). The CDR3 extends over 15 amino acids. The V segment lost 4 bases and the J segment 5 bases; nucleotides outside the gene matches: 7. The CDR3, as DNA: TGTGCCAGCAGCTCGGGGACAGGGGTGGGGGAGACCCAGTACTTC. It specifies CASSSGTGVGETQYF. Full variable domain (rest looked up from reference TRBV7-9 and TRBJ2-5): DTGVSQNPRHKITKRGQNVTFRCDPISEHNRLYWYRQTLGQGPEFLTYFQNEAQLEKSRLLSDRFSAERPKGSFSTLEIQRTEQGDSAMYLCASSSGTGVGETQYFGPGTRLLVL.

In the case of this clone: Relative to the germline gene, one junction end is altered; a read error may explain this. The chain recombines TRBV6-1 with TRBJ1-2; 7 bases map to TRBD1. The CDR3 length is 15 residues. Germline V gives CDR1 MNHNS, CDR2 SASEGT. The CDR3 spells CASSQGLGQSYGYPF. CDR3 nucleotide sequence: TGTGCCAGCAGCCAAGGGTTGGGACAGAGCTATGGCTACCCCTTC.

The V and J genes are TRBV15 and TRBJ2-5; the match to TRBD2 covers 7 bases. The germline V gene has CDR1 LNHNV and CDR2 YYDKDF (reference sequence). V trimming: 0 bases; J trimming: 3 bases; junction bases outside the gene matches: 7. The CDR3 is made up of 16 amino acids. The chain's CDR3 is CATSREIAGGEETQYF. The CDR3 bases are TGTGCCACCAGCAGAGAAATAGCGGGCGGGGAAGAGACCCAGTACTTC.

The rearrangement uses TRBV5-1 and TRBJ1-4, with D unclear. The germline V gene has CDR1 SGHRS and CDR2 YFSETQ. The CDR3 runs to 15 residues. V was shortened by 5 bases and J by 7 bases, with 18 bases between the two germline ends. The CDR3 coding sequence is TGCGCCAGCAGTCGTACCCCGGGGATTCGTGAAAAACTGTTTTTT. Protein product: CASSRTPGIREKLFF.

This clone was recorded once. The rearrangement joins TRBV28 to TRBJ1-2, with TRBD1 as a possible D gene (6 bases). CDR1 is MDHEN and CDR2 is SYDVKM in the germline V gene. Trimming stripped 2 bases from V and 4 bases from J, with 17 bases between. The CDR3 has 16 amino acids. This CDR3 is CASSLDTGGVPYGYTF. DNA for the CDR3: TGTGCCAGCAGTTTAGATACGGGGGGCGTCCCCTATGGCTACACCTTC.

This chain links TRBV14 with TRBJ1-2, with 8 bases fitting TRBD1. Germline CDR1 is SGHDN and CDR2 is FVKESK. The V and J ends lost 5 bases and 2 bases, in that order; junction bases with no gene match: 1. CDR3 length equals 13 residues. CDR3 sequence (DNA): TGTGCCAGCAGCTACAGGGGGAACTATGGCTACACCTTC. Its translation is CASSYRGNYGYTF.

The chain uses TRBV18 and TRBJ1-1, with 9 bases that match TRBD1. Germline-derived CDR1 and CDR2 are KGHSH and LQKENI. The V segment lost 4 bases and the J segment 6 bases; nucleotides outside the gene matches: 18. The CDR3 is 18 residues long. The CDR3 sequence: CASSRAPGQGMGKAEAFF. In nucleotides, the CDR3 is TGTGCCAGCTCACGGGCACCGGGACAGGGTATGGGGAAGGCTGAAGCTTTCTTT.

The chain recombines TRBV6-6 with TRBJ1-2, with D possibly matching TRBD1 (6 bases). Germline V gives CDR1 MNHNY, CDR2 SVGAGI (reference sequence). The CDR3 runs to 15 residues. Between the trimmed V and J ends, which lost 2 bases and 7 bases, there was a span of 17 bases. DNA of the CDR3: TGTGCCAGCAGTTACCCAGGGGCCGTCAGAGGTGGCTACACCTTC. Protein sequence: CASSYPGAVRGGYTF.

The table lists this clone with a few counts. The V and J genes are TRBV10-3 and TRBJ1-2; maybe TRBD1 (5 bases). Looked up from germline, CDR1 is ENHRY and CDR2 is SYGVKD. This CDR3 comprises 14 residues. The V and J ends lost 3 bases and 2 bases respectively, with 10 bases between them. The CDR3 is CAISESRQNYGYTF. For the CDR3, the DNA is TGTGCCATCAGTGAATCACGACAGAACTATGGCTACACCTTC.

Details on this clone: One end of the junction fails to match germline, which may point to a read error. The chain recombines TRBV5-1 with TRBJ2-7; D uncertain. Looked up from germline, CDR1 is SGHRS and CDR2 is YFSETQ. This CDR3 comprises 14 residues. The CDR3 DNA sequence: TGCGCCAGCAGCTTGTGGCGGAACTCCTACGAGCGGTACTTC. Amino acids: CASSLWRNSYERYF.

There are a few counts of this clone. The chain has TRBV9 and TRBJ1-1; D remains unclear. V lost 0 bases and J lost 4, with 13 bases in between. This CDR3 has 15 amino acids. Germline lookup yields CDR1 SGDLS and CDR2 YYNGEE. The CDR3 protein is CASSVAPQQVTEAFF. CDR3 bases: TGTGCCAGCAGCGTAGCCCCTCAACAAGTCACTGAAGCTTTCTTT.

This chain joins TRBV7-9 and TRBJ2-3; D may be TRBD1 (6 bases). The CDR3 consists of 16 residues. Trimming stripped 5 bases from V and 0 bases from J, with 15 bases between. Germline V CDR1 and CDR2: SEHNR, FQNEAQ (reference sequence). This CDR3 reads CASSLPDSFSTDTQYF. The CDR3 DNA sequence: TGTGCCAGCAGCCTACCGGACAGTTTTAGCACAGATACGCAGTATTTT. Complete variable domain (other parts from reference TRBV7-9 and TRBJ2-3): DTGVSQNPRHKITKRGQNVTFRCDPISEHNRLYWYRQTLGQGPEFLTYFQNEAQLEKSRLLSDRFSAERPKGSFSTLEIQRTEQGDSAMYLCASSLPDSFSTDTQYFGPGTRLTVL.